The rows below give T cell receptor beta chains drawn from one sample of a study of CD8 T cells in Susac syndrome. TCRdb reanalysed the immunoSEQ multiplex PCR reads using MiXCR and keeps one entry per CDR3 protein. The table records some 120,000 distinct CDR3 sequences, 94% of them present only once. Sequencing input: CD4+ T cells from PBMCs. These receptors came from a human donor with multiple sclerosis. Each CDR3 is given with its conserved first and last residue. Each record gives: V gene, D gene, J gene, CDR3 protein, CDR3 DNA. D genes are given only for firm matches.

TRBV9,.,TRBJ1-1,CASSTLDTALTEAFF,TGTGCCAGCAGCACGCTTGACACCGCACTCACTGAAGCTTTCTTT
TRBV10-3,TRBD1,TRBJ1-1,CAISATTGSTEAFF,TGTGCCATCAGTGCTACGACAGGGAGCACTGAAGCTTTCTTT
TRBV18,TRBD1,TRBJ1-2,CASSPQDRGAGYTF,TGTGCCAGCTCACCTCAGGACAGGGGGGCTGGCTACACCTTC
TRBV6-6,.,TRBJ1-5,CASSYALNQPQHF,TGTGCCAGCAGTTACGCGCTTAATCAGCCCCAGCATTTT
TRBV4-2,TRBD1,TRBJ2-7,CASSQGPPGQGAYEQYF,TGTGCCAGCAGCCAAGGGCCCCCGGGACAGGGTGCCTACGAGCAGTACTTC
TRBV12-3/TRBV12-4,.,TRBJ2-1,CASSLRPSGYNEQFF,TGTGCCAGCAGTCTCAGGCCTTCAGGTTACAATGAGCAGTTCTTC
TRBV19,TRBD2,TRBJ2-1,CASSIEGGGAVEQFF,TGTGCCAGTAGTATAGAAGGCGGGGGGGCTGTTGAGCAGTTCTTC
TRBV6-5,.,TRBJ2-1,CASSTPLELWGMYNEQFF,TGTGCCAGCAGTACTCCTCTAGAGCTCTGGGGGATGTACAATGAGCAGTTCTTC
TRBV7-8,TRBD2,TRBJ2-1,CASSLTTSGTYNEQFF,TGTGCCAGCAGCTTGACCACTAGCGGAACGTACAATGAGCAGTTCTTC
TRBV29-1,.,TRBJ2-3,CSVDQGDTQYF,TGCAGCGTTGATCAAGGAGATACGCAGTATTTT